This T cell receptor beta chain was captured in a study of identical twins. Each donor was a healthy Caucasian. Findings and caveats of the study: Compared with unrelated sharing, twin-shared out-of-frame alpha sequences had more low-probability sequences. Memory repertoires showed no such pattern, whereas abundant cord blood beta clonotypes carried fewer insertions.

A remark on this clonotype: Its antigen remains unidentified.

A universal primer site came from template switching; cDNA carried unique molecular identifiers. TCRdb recomputed calls from the 5' RACE reads with MiXCR, one row per CDR3 protein. The data contain fewer than 800,000 distinct CDR3 sequences, about 7.1% of them singletons. The CDR3 has 16 residues. J was trimmed by 2 bases and V by 1 base; bases with no gene match: 2. Germline-derived CDR1 and CDR2 are SGHRS and YFSETQ. These data were also reused for a study on yellow fever vaccine responses in identical twins.

The sequencing sample was made of PBMCs. V and J are TRBV5-1 and TRBJ2-5; 13 bases are shared with TRBD2. The sequence was obtained from a woman younger than 35 in good health. CDR3 nucleotides: TGCGCCAGCAGCTTGCTGGGACTAGCGGGGCAAGAGACCCAGTACTTC. Protein product: CASSLLGLAGQETQYF.